These T cell receptor beta chains were read from a single sample in a study of blood T cell repertoires in COVID-19. Method: immunoSEQ multiplex PCR; TCRdb's copy keeps in-frame clones and lacks some. The sample has fewer than 200,000 clones, 85% seen once. What was sequenced was peripheral blood. All receptors come from a woman between 45 and 65 years old with COVID-19, enrolled during active disease. CDR3s include the opening cysteine and the closing phenylalanine or tryptophan. A D gene is named only where the DNA matches it firmly. Part of the rows lack a size; the others show once, few, many or a class for expanded clones.

j_gene | abundance | d_gene | v_gene | CDR3nt | CDR3aa
TRBJ1-5 | few | . | TRBV7-3 | TGTGCCAGCAGCTTAAGACAGGCGGACAATCAGCCCCAGCATTTT | CASSLRQADNQPQHF
TRBJ2-7 | . | TRBD1 | TRBV6-5 | TGTGCCAGCAGTTCCCGACAGGGCGCCTACGAGCAGTACTTC | CASSSRQGAYEQYF
TRBJ1-2 | . | . | TRBV18 | TGTGCCAGCTCAAAGGGGAACTATGGCTACACCTTC | CASSKGNYGYTF
TRBJ1-6 | . | . | TRBV5-5 | TGTGCCAGCAGCTTGGCGGTTGCGGCACCAAATTCACCCCTCCACTTT | CASSLAVAAPNSPLHF
TRBJ2-5 | . | . | TRBV28 | TGTGCCAGCAGTTTTCAGAGGTCGACAGAGACCCAGTACTTC | CASSFQRSTETQYF
TRBJ1-1 | . | . | TRBV4-1 | TGCGCCAGCAGCCGTCTCGAGGGGGACACTGAAGCTTTCTTT | CASSRLEGDTEAFF
TRBJ1-4 | . | . | TRBV3-1/TRBV3-2 | TGTGCCAGCAGTCGCACAGGGCTTCCTAATGAAAAACTGTTTTTT | CASSRTGLPNEKLFF
TRBJ2-2 | . | . | TRBV19 | TGTGCCAGTAGTATGTGGACAGCAGACACCGGGGAGCTGTTTTTT | CASSMWTADTGELFF
TRBJ1-4 | . | TRBD1 | TRBV6-4 | TGTGCCAGCAGTGTCAACCACGGACAGGGTGAAAAACTGTTTTTT | CASSVNHGQGEKLFF
TRBJ1-2 | . | TRBD1 | TRBV5-1 | TGCGCCAGCAGCTTGGGGACAGGGTACTATGGCTACACCTTC | CASSLGTGYYGYTF
TRBJ1-2 | . | . | TRBV29-1 | TGCAGCGTATACAACCCGCCCGGACAGAACTATGGCTACACCTTC | CSVYNPPGQNYGYTF
TRBJ2-2 | . | . | TRBV6-2/TRBV6-3 | TGTGCCAGCAGTTACTTGAACCGGGGCACCGGGGAGCTGTTTTTT | CASSYLNRGTGELFF